These T cell receptor beta chains were read from a single sample in a study of shared clonotypes between healthy human individuals. TCRdb's copy holds only in-frame clones and misses some; the assay was immunoSEQ multiplex PCR. This table has some 2.1 million clones, 90% to 95% appearing once. The specimen sequenced was naive CD8+ T cells from PBMCs. The receptors were gathered from a man aged 18 to 30 in good health. Some clones in this sample may be carry-over from other donors' samples. The CDR3 runs from the conserved cysteine through the conserved F or W. D genes are given only for firm matches. Rows may omit the clone size; those that give it use once, few, many or a size class.

TRBV6-6	NA	TRBJ2-7	NA	CASSDERQKSAGQYF	TGTGCCAGCAGCGACGAAAGACAAAAATCCGCGGGGCAGTACTTC
TRBV27	NA	TRBJ2-7	NA	CASSLTSGVGYEQYF	TGTGCCAGCAGTTTGACTTCAGGGGTTGGCTACGAGCAGTACTTC
TRBV5-4	NA	TRBJ1-2	NA	CASSLETEPYYGYTF	TGTGCCAGCAGCCTAGAGACAGAGCCCTACTATGGCTACACCTTC
TRBV5-1	NA	TRBJ2-7	NA	CASSLGAYEQYF	TGCGCCAGCAGCTTGGGGGCCTACGAGCAGTACTTC
TRBV30	TRBD1	TRBJ1-2	NA	CAWTEGQAIYGYTF	TGTGCCTGGACTGAGGGACAGGCAATCTATGGCTACACCTTC
TRBV10-1	NA	TRBJ1-3	NA	CATQRGRAGGNTIYF	TGCGCCACCCAAAGGGGCAGGGCGGGTGGAAACACCATATATTTT
TRBV11-2	NA	TRBJ2-7	NA	CASSGGAIYEQYF	TGTGCCAGCAGCGGGGGGGCTATCTACGAGCAGTACTTC
TRBV6-5	NA	TRBJ1-1	few	CASSWGAGTEAFF	TGTGCCAGCAGTTGGGGTGCGGGGACTGAAGCTTTCTTT
TRBV5-8	NA	TRBJ2-7	NA	CASSLMGERYF	TGTGCCAGCAGCTTGATGGGGGAACGGTACTTC
TRBV15	TRBD2	TRBJ2-1	NA	CATSSPKREGRRYNEQFF	TGTGCCACCAGCAGCCCTAAGCGGGAGGGCCGCCGCTACAATGAGCAGTTCTTC
TRBV11-2	NA	TRBJ2-7	few	CASSSRRDNIYEQYF	TGTGCCAGCAGCTCCCGCCGGGACAATATCTACGAGCAGTACTTC